Sequencing of this T cell receptor (beta chain) was carried out in a study of blood T cell repertoires in COVID-19. Across the whole study: From T cells, B-cell-depleted T cells, or PBMCs came the material, which was cDNA or gDNA.

In the study's own analysis: Reference gene primer amplification in the assay estimated nucleated cell counts. Generated by immunoSEQ multiplex PCR, the TCRdb table keeps only in-frame clones and is missing some. The V and J calls and clone size are taken from that table; D and trimming were inferred from the DNA. The sample shows some 300,000 clones, roughly 90% of them seen only once. CDR1 and CDR2 from the germline V gene are SEHNR and FQNEAQ (reference sequence). CDR3 size: 17 residues. The V gene lost 4 bases and the J gene lost 0 bases, with 19 bases spanning the gap. The sequenced material came from peripheral blood. The TCR originated in a woman aged 70 to 79 with COVID-19, enrolled during active disease. This chain links TRBV7-9 with TRBJ2-7, with D possibly being TRBD2 (6 bases). The CDR3 protein is CASSSPKVGGSSYEQYF. The CDR3 DNA follows: TGTGCCAGCAGCTCACCCAAAGTGGGGGGTAGCTCCTACGAGCAGTACTTC.